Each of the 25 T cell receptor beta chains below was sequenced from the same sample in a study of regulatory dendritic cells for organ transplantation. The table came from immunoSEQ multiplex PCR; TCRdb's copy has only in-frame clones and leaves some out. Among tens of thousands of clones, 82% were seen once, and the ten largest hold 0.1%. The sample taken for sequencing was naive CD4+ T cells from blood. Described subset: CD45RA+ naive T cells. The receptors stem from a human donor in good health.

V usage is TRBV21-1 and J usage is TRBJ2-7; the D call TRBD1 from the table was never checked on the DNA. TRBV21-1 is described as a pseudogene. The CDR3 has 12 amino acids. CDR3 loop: CAQRGRAHEQYF. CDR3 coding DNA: TGTGCCCAAAGGGGCAGGGCCCACGAGCAGTACTTC.

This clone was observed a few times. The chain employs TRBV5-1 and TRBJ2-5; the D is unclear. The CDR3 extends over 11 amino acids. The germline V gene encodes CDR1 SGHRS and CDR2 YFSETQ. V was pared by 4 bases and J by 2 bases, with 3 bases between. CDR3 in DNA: TGCGCCAGCAGCCTACAAGAGACCCAGTACTTC. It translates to CASSLQETQYF.

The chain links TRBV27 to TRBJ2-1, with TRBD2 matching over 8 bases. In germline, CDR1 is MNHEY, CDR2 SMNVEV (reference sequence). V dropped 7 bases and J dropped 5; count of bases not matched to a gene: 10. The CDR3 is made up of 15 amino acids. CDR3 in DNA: TGTGCCAGCAACTTTGCTAGCGGGCGGAACAATGAGCAGTTCTTC. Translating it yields CASNFASGRNNEQFF.

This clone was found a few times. CDR3 loop: CASSAGANYGYTF. The CDR3 coding sequence is TGTGCCAGCAGTGCGGGAGCTAACTATGGCTACACCTTC. V is TRBV5-4 and J is TRBJ1-2, with D hard to call. V lost 5 bases and J lost 0, with 8 bases in between. CDR1 is SGHNT and CDR2 is YYREEE in the germline V gene (reference sequence). The CDR3 runs to 13 residues.

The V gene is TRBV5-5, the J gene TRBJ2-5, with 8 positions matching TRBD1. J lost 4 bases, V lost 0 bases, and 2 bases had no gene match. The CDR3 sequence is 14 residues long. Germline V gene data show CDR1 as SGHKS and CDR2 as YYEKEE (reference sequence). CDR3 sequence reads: CASSLGTGGETQYF. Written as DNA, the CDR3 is TGTGCCAGCAGCTTGGGTACAGGGGGAGAGACCCAGTACTTC.

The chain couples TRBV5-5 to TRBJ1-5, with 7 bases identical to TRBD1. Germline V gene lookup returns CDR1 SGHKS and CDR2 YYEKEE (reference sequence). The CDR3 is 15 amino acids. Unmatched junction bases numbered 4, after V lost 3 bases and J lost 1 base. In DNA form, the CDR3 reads TGTGCCAGCAGCTCCGACAGGGTAAGCAATCAGCCCCAGCATTTT. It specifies CASSSDRVSNQPQHF.

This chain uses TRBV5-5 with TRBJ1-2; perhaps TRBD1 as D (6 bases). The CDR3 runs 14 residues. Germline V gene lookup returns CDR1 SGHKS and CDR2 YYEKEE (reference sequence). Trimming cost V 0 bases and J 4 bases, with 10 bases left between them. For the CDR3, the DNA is TGTGCCAGCAGCTTGGATCAGGGGACCTATGGCTACACCTTC. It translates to CASSLDQGTYGYTF.

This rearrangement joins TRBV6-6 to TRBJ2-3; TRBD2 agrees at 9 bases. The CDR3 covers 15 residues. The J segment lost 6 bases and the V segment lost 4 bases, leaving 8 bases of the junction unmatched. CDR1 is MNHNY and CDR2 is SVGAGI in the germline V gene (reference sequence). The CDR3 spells CASSWGTSRGDTQYF. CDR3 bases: TGTGCCAGCAGTTGGGGGACTAGCCGAGGGGATACGCAGTATTTT.

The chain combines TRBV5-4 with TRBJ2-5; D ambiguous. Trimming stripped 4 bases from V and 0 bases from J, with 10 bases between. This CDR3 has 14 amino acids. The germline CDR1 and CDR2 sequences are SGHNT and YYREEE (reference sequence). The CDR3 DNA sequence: TGTGCCAGCAGCGTTGCCAGGTACCAAGAGACCCAGTACTTC. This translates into CASSVARYQETQYF.

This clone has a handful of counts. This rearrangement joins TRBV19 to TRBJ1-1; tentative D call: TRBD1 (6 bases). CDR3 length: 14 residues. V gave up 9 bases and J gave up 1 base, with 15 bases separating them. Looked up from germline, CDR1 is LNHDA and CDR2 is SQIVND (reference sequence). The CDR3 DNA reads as TGTGCCAGCCGCGCCGGGACATCGAACACTGAAGCTTTCTTT. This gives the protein CASRAGTSNTEAFF.

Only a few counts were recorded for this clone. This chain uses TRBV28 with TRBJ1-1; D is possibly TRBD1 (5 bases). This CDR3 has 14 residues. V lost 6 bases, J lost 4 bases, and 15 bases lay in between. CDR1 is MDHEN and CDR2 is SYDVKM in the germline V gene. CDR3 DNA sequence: TGTGCCAGCAGCACGCCCCAGGGCTTCACTGAAGCTTTCTTT. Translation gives CASSTPQGFTEAFF.

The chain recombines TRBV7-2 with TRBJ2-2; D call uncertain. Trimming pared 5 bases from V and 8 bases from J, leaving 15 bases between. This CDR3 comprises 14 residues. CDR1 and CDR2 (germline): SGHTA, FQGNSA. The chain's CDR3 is CASSPSINGGELFF. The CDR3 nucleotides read TGTGCCAGCAGCCCGTCGATAAACGGGGGGGAGCTGTTTTTT.

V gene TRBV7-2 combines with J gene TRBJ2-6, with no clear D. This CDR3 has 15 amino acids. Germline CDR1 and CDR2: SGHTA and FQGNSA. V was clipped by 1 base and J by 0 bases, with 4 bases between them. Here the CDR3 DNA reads TGTGCCAGCAGCTTAGGAGGCTCTGGGGCCAACGTCCTGACTTTC. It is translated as CASSLGGSGANVLTF.

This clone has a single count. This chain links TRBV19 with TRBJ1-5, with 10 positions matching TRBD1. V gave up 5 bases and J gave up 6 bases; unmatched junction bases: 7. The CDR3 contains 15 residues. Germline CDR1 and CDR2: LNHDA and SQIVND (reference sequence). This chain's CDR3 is CASSLTGGRGQPQHF. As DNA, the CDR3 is TGTGCCAGTAGTCTGACAGGGGGCCGGGGTCAGCCCCAGCATTTT.

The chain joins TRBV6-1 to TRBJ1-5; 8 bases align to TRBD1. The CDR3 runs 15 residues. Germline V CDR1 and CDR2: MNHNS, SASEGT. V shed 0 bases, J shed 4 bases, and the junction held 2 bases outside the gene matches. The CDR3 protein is CASSEAQGANQPQHF. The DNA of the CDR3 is TGTGCCAGCAGTGAAGCGCAGGGGGCGAATCAGCCCCAGCATTTT.

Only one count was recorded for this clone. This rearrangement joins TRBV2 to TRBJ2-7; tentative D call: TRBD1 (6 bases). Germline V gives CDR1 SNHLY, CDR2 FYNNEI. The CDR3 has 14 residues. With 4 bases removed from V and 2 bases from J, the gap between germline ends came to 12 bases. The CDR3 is CASSGLGATYEQYF. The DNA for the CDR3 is TGTGCCAGCAGTGGTTTGGGGGCCACCTACGAGCAGTACTTC.

CDR3 DNA: TGTGCCAGTAGTCTAAATGGACAGGGGGCCTGGACCCAGTACTTC. It codes for CASSLNGQGAWTQYF. V usage is TRBV19 and J usage is TRBJ2-5; 11 bases are shared with TRBD1. V trimming: 5 bases; J trimming: 7 bases; junction bases outside the gene matches: 9. CDR3 length: 15 residues. Germline values: CDR1 LNHDA, CDR2 SQIVND (reference sequence).

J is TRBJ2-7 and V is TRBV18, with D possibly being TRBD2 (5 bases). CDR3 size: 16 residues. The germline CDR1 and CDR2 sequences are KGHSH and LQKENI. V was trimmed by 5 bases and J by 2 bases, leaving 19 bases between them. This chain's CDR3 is CASSTRAAGYTYEQYF. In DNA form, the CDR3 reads TGTGCCAGCTCAACACGGGCGGCGGGCTACACCTACGAGCAGTACTTC.

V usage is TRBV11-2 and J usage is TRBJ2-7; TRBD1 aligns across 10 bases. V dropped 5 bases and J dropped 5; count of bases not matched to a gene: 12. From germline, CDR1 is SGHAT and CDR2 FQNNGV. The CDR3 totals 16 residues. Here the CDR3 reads CASSQHQGDRGHEQYF. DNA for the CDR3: TGTGCCAGCAGCCAACATCAGGGGGACAGGGGCCACGAGCAGTACTTC.

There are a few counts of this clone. CDR3 coding DNA: TGCGCCAGCAAGCTTGGGTTTGCGGTCAGCTACACCTTC. Its protein product is CASKLGFAVSYTF. The chain couples TRBV5-1 to TRBJ1-2; D gene uncertain. The V and J ends lost 6 bases and 9 bases respectively, with 18 bases between them. CDR1 is SGHRS and CDR2 is YFSETQ in the germline V gene. There are 13 residues in the CDR3.

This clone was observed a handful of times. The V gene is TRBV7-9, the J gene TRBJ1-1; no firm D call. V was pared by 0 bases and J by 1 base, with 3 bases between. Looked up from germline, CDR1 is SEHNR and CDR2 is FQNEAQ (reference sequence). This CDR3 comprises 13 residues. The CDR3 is CASSLARNTEAFF. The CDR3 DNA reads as TGTGCCAGCAGCTTAGCCAGGAACACTGAAGCTTTCTTT.

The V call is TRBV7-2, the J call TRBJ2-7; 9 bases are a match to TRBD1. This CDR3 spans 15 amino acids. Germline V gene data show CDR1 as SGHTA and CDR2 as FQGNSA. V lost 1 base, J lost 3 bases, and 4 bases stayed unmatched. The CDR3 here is CASSLGQGGYYEQYF. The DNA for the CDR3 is TGTGCCAGCAGCTTAGGACAGGGGGGATACTACGAGCAGTACTTC.

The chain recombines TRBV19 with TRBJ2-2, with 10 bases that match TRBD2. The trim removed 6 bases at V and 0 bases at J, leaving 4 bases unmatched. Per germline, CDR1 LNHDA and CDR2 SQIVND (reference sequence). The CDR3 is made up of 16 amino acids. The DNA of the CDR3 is TGTGCCAGTAGCTTTGGACTAGCGGCGAACACCGGGGAGCTGTTTTTT. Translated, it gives CASSFGLAANTGELFF.

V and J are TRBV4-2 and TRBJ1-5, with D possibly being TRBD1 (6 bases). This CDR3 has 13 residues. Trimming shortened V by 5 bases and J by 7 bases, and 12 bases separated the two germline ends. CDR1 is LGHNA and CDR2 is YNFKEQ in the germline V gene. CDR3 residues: CASSLAGEQPQHF. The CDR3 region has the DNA TGTGCCAGCAGCTTGGCAGGGGAGCAGCCCCAGCATTTT.

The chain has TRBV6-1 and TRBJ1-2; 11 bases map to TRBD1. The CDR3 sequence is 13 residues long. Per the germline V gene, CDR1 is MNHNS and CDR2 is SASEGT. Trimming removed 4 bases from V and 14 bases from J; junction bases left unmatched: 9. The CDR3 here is CASSVAGQGASTF. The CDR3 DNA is TGTGCCAGCAGTGTAGCTGGACAGGGGGCGAGTACCTTC.